These 6 T cell receptor beta chains were sequenced from one sample in a study of T cells expressing NK-cell markers (dated by TCRdb to the early 2020s). Libraries were made using 5' RACE. The listed sequencing device is Illumina HiSeq 2000. After reprocessing by TCRdb, each CDR3 protein sequence is one entry, and no DNA is given. The sample has some 500,000 distinct CDR3 sequences on record. The ten largest clones capture 1.4% to 1.5% of the sample. Sequencing was performed on blood T cells: a sorted CD56 or NKG2C T cell subset, CD4+ or CD8+ T cells, or bulk PBMC T cells (not recorded which). These receptors were obtained from a woman between 50 and 59 years old in good health. Donor details come from another sample of the same person, matched by shared clones.

V gene TRBV11-2 combines with J gene TRBJ2-5; TCRdb's D call of TRBD1 is untestable without DNA. Germline V gene data show CDR1 as SGHAT and CDR2 as FQNNGV. CDR3 size: 14 residues. The CDR3 here is CASSAKPGSETQYF.

The rearrangement joins TRBV6-5 to TRBJ2-1; the D call of TRBD1 rests on TCRdb alone, since no DNA is present to check it. The CDR3 extends over 16 amino acids. Germline values: CDR1 MNHEY, CDR2 SVGAGI. The CDR3 spells CASSYLTAGTSNEQFF.

This chain uses TRBV10-3 with TRBJ2-1; TCRdb's assignment of TRBD2 cannot be checked, as there is no DNA. Germline CDR1 reads ENHRY; CDR2 reads SYGVKD. This CDR3 is built from 16 residues. The CDR3 region is CAISPIAGGTYNEQFF.

The chain links TRBV7-2 to TRBJ2-5. Germline values: CDR1 SGHTA, CDR2 FQGNSA. This CDR3 has 15 residues. The CDR3 sequence is CASSPHPSYGETQYF.

The chain combines TRBV6-5 with TRBJ2-2. The germline gives CDR1 MNHEY, CDR2 SVGAGI. The CDR3 is made up of 16 amino acids. The CDR3 region is CASKLLVSGNTGELFF.

The chain couples TRBV18 to TRBJ2-1; TCRdb calls TRBD2, which cannot be checked without DNA. This CDR3 comprises 16 residues. Germline loops: CDR1 KGHSH, CDR2 LQKENI. Here the CDR3 reads CASSRGPGTSNNEQFF.